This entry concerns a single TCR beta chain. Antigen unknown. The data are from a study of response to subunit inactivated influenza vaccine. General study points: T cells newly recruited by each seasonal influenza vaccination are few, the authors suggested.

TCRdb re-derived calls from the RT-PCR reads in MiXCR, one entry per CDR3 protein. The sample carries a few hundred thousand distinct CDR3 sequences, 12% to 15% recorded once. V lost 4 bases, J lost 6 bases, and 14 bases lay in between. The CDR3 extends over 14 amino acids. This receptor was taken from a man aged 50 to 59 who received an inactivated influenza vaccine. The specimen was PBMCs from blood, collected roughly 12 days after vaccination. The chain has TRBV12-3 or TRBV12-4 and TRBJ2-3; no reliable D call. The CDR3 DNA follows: TGTGCCAGCAGTTGGCTCCCAGTGGGCGATACGCAGTATTTT. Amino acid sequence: CASSWLPVGDTQYF.